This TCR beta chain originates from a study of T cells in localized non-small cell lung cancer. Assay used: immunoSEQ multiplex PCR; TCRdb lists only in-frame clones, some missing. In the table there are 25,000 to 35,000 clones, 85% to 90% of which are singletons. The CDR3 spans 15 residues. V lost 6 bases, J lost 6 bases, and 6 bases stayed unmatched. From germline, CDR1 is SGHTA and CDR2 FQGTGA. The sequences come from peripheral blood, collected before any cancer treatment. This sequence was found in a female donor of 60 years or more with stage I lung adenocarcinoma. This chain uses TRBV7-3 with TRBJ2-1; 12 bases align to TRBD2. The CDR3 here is CASSLTSGGTNEQFF. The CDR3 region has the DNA TGTGCCAGCAGTCTGACTAGCGGGGGAACCAATGAGCAGTTCTTC.